One sample yielded the 20 T cell receptor beta chains listed below, sequenced in a study of technical replicates of blood from a few donors. The method was immunoSEQ multiplex PCR; TCRdb's version includes in-frame clones alone and lacks a portion of them. The sample carries 70,000 to 85,000 clones, 97% recorded once. Sequencing used T cells isolated from PBMCs. The receptors shown here come from a human donor in good health.

This chain joins TRBV2 and TRBJ1-1; 7 positions match TRBD1. Trimming at V came to 10 bases and at J to 1 base, leaving 9 bases not matched to a gene. The CDR3 runs 14 residues. CDR1 and CDR2 from the germline V gene are SNHLY and FYNNEI. CDR3 DNA sequence: TGTGCCATTGAGACAGGGTTGGGGAACACTGAAGCTTTCTTT. It specifies CAIETGLGNTEAFF.

This clone has a single count. The chain carries TRBV6-1 and TRBJ2-7, with TRBD1 identical over 9 bases. Per the germline V gene, CDR1 is MNHNS and CDR2 is SASEGT. V lost 6 bases and J lost 8; bases outside the gene matches: 11. This CDR3 is 14 amino acids long. CDR3 loop: CASSRTGEEPKQYF. In DNA, the CDR3 is TGTGCCAGCAGCCGGACAGGGGAGGAACCGAAGCAGTACTTC.

This sequence joins TRBV13 and TRBJ1-3; unclear D gene. Per germline, CDR1 PRHDT and CDR2 FYEKMQ (reference sequence). Trimming cost V 4 bases and J 0 bases, with 10 bases left between them. This CDR3 is 15 amino acids long. CDR3 nucleotides: TGTGCCAGCAGCTCAATCACAGTCTCTGGAAACACCATATATTTT. Its translation: CASSSITVSGNTIYF.

The rearrangement uses TRBV5-4 and TRBJ2-7; 14 bases align to TRBD2. With 4 bases clipped from V and 7 bases from J, the junction kept 10 bases outside the gene matches. From germline, CDR1 is SGHNT and CDR2 YYREEE (reference sequence). CDR3 size: 16 residues. The CDR3 loop reads CASSLSGTSGRGEQYF. In nucleotides, the CDR3 is TGTGCCAGCAGCCTATCCGGGACTAGCGGGAGAGGGGAGCAGTACTTC. Supplemented by reference TRBV5-4 and TRBJ2-7, the full variable domain reads ETGVTQSPTHLIKTRGQQVTLRCSSQSGHNTVSWYQQALGQGPQFIFQYYREEENGRGNFPPRFSGLQFPNYSSELNVNALELDDSALYLCASSLSGTSGRGEQYFGPGTRLTVT.

The V gene is TRBV7-2, the J gene TRBJ2-5, with 10 bases matching TRBD2. Germline loops: CDR1 SGHTA, CDR2 FQGNSA. The V gene end was trimmed by 4 bases and the J gene end by 5 bases; junction bases not matched to a gene: 10. The CDR3 sequence is 16 residues long. CDR3 sequence reads: CASSSGAGGLRETQYF. DNA of the CDR3: TGTGCCAGCAGCTCCGGAGCGGGGGGGCTCCGGGAGACCCAGTACTTC.

The V and J genes are TRBV10-1 and TRBJ1-5, with TRBD1 matching 8 bases. V shed 5 bases, J shed 2 bases, and the junction held 2 bases outside the gene matches. The CDR3 is 14 amino acids. CDR1 and CDR2 from the germline V gene are WNHNN and SYGVQD (reference sequence). Here the CDR3 DNA reads TGCGCCAGCAGTACAGGGGGTCGCAATCAGCCCCAGCATTTT. It translates to CASSTGGRNQPQHF.

The V and J genes are TRBV6-1 and TRBJ1-1; 8 nucleotides agree with TRBD1. J lost 3 bases, V lost 0 bases, and 9 bases had no gene match. Per germline, CDR1 MNHNS and CDR2 SASEGT. The CDR3 consists of 17 residues. The DNA of the CDR3 is TGTGCCAGCAGTGAAGCCGCCTGGACAGGGTACGACACTGAAGCTTTCTTT. It translates to CASSEAAWTGYDTEAFF.

This chain connects TRBV9 to TRBJ1-2; the D is unclear. The CDR3 contains 15 residues. Trimming took off 0 bases at V and 1 base at J, with 10 bases between the two ends. Germline V gene lookup returns CDR1 SGDLS and CDR2 YYNGEE. This CDR3 reads CASSVDIANNYGYTF. CDR3 nucleotides: TGTGCCAGCAGCGTAGACATAGCGAATAACTATGGCTACACCTTC.

This chain joins TRBV9 and TRBJ2-3; D gene ambiguous. This CDR3 has 15 amino acids. Germline assignment: CDR1 SGDLS and CDR2 YYNGEE. The V end lost 3 bases, the J end lost 4 bases, and 15 bases lay between the germline ends. This chain's CDR3 is CASSALSTLADTQYF. The CDR3 region has the DNA TGTGCCAGCAGCGCCCTTAGCACACTGGCAGATACGCAGTATTTT.

The chain joins TRBV6-1 to TRBJ2-1, with 7 bases that match TRBD2. J lost 1 base, V lost 3 bases, and 6 bases had no gene match. The CDR3 is made up of 16 amino acids. CDR1 is MNHNS, CDR2 SASEGT, per germline. The chain's CDR3 is CASSDFAGVSYNEQFF. The CDR3 DNA follows: TGTGCCAGCAGTGACTTCGCGGGAGTGTCCTACAATGAGCAGTTCTTC.

This rearrangement joins TRBV6-1 to TRBJ1-2; D gene ambiguous. CDR3 length equals 14 residues. CDR1 MNHNS and CDR2 SASEGT come from the germline V gene. V shed 7 bases and J shed 0 bases, with 12 bases lying between them. CDR3 bases: TGTGCCAGCACTCCCAGGCGAGCTAACTATGGCTACACCTTC. Protein product: CASTPRRANYGYTF.

This clone was picked up one time. The chain uses TRBV2 and TRBJ2-5, with 7 nucleotides matching TRBD2. Germline loops: CDR1 SNHLY, CDR2 FYNNEI. V gave up 1 base and J gave up 5 bases; unmatched junction bases: 10. CDR3 size: 16 residues. The CDR3 nucleotides are TGTGCCAGCAGTGAAGGTGGGAGGGGTATCAGCGAGACCCAGTACTTC. Translation gives CASSEGGRGISETQYF.

The rearrangement uses TRBV19 and TRBJ1-5; D is unclear. Germline CDR1 reads LNHDA; CDR2 reads SQIVND (reference sequence). There are 14 residues in the CDR3. V was trimmed by 3 bases and J by 4 bases, leaving 10 bases between them. Here the CDR3 DNA reads TGTGCCAGTAGTATTAGAACAGAGAATCAGCCCCAGCATTTT. This encodes CASSIRTENQPQHF.

The gene calls are TRBV4-1 and TRBJ2-7; 7 bases are a match to TRBD1. The germline CDR1 and CDR2 sequences are MGHRA and YSYEKL. The CDR3 contains 16 residues. V shed 0 bases and J 1 base; nucleotides not matched to a gene: 6. CDR3 sequence: CASSQDLGRGSYEQYF. CDR3 sequence (DNA): TGCGCCAGCAGCCAAGATTTGGGCAGGGGGTCCTACGAGCAGTACTTC.

This sequence joins TRBV5-1 and TRBJ2-5, with TRBD2 matching over 11 bases. Germline V lookup: CDR1 SGHRS, CDR2 YFSETQ. The CDR3 totals 15 residues. J lost 1 base, V lost 4 bases, and 3 bases had no gene match. CDR3 residues: CASSRGTSGQETQYF. CDR3 bases: TGCGCCAGCAGCCGGGGGACTAGCGGCCAAGAGACCCAGTACTTC.

This rearrangement joins TRBV9 to TRBJ2-7; 7 nucleotides line up with TRBD2. Germline CDR1 is SGDLS and CDR2 is YYNGEE. This CDR3 has 14 residues. J lost 0 bases, V lost 0 bases, and 0 bases had no gene match. The CDR3 nucleotides are TGTGCCAGCAGCGTAGGCGGGAGCTCCTACGAGCAGTACTTC. Translated: CASSVGGSSYEQYF.

The CDR3 region is CASSLGARANYGYTF. DNA for the CDR3: TGTGCCAGCAGCTTAGGTGCCAGGGCGAACTATGGCTACACCTTC. The V call is TRBV7-6, the J call TRBJ1-2, with D maybe TRBD1 (5 bases). Germline-derived CDR1 and CDR2 are SGHVS and FNYEAQ. This CDR3 region has 15 residues. V was trimmed by 1 base and J by 2 bases, leaving 11 bases between them.

The chain combines TRBV5-6 with TRBJ1-1; a possible D gene is TRBD1 (5 bases). Between the trimmed V and J ends, which lost 2 bases and 3 bases, there was a span of 14 bases. CDR3 length: 15 residues. Germline loops: CDR1 SGHDT, CDR2 YYEEEE. CDR3 loop: CASSLFGGEDTEAFF. The CDR3 DNA sequence: TGTGCCAGCAGCTTATTCGGGGGAGAAGACACTGAAGCTTTCTTT.

This chain joins TRBV6-5 and TRBJ1-3; D ambiguous. V lost 1 base and J lost 4, with 5 bases in between. The CDR3 spans 13 residues. The germline V gene encodes CDR1 MNHEY and CDR2 SVGAGI. The CDR3 sequence is CASSYFRGNTIYF. In DNA form, the CDR3 reads TGTGCCAGCAGTTACTTCCGGGGAAACACCATATATTTT.

The CDR3 sequence is CASSYSGQNLNYGYTF. The CDR3 DNA follows: TGTGCCAGCAGTTACTCGGGACAGAATCTTAACTATGGCTACACCTTC. The chain has TRBV6-5 and TRBJ1-2; 7 bases are a match to TRBD1. CDR1 MNHEY and CDR2 SVGAGI come from the germline V gene. Losses at the gene ends were 0 bases for V and 1 base for J; bases not matched to a gene: 5. There are 16 residues in the CDR3.